The TCR beta chain under discussion was sequenced for a study of blood T cell repertoires in COVID-19 (TCRdb year 2020). At the level of the whole study: Samples covering the acute and convalescent phases of COVID-19 were provided by collaborators in the United States, Italy and Spain. The prospective study material was composed of cDNA or gDNA derived from T cells, B-cell-depleted T cells, or PBMCs. Subjects who had been exposed to COVID-19, were actively infected with it, or had recovered from it provided the deeply sampled blood TCRbeta repertoires that made up the dataset. The repertoires were released in a freely available public database intended as a resource for research on the immune response to SARS-CoV-2. Samples were obtained from the ongoing ImmuneRACE study (first 160 participants) and from some 1,200 subjects provided by 6 global collaborators. A de-identified subject ID, COVID-19 status, age in years and sex were almost always included in the sample metadata. Where available, HLA class I and class II types were taken from metadata supplied by the sample provider and were not determined by assay-based typing. What the authors observed across the whole study: How much clinical and demographic metadata was included differed by source and by participant, and the metadata was provided uncurated.

Details on this clone: The antigen it binds to is not known. No base-level quality is on record; no much larger clone is a single base apart.

The collaborating institutions used their own protocols to collect whole blood in K2EDTA tubes. For TCRbeta analysis, collaborators shipped samples as frozen whole blood, isolated PBMCs, or DNA extracted from either of those sample types. TCRbeta CDR3 regions were amplified from genomic DNA using the immunoSEQ Assay, a bias-controlled multiplex PCR. The authors' pipeline ran thus. Nucleated cell counts per sample were estimated from amplification of reference gene primers within the assay. To quantify the absolute abundance of each unique TCRbeta CDR3 rearrangement, sequence reads were collapsed and filtered. Productive Simpson clonality was computed per sample as the square root of Simpson's diversity index over productive rearrangements. This immuneACCESS table, as held by TCRdb, lists in-frame sequences with V and J called but not all clones. Of the missing ones, under half trace to an unresolved V gene in checked studies; the others have no known cause. V and J calls and clone size follow that table, whereas D and trimming were derived from the DNA. Across this sample there are 97,000 or so clones, with around nine tenths seen only once. Less than 2% of the sample lies in the top ten.

CDR3 length: 16 amino acids, cysteine to phenylalanine. Only the CDR3 DNA is retained, 48 bases long and in frame from the first base. V is pruned by 0 bases and J by 5 bases, leaving 6 bases of the junction without a gene match. Taken from the germline V gene, the CDR1 and CDR2 loops are WSHSY and SAAADI. Sequencing used peripheral blood. This chain is built from TRBV10-2 and TRBJ2-3, and 9 junctional nucleotides match TRBD2. This receptor was identified in a man between 60 and 75 years old with acute or convalescent COVID-19. In nucleotide form, the sequence is TGCGCCAGCAGTGAGTCGGCGGGGGGGCGGAGAGATACGCAGTATTTT. Its translation is CASSESAGGRRDTQYF.